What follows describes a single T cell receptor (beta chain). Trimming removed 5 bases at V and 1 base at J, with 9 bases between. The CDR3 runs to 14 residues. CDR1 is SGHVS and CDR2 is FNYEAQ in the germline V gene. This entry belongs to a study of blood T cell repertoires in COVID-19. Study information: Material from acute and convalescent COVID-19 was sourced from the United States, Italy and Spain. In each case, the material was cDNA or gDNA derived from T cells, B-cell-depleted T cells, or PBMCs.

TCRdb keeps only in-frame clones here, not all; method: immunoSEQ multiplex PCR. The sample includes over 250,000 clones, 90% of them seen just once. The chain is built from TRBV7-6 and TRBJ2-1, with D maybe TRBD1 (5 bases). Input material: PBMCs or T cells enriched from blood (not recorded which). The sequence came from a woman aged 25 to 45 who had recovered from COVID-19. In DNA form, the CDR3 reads TGTGCCAGCAGCAAGGGGTCGTCCTACAATGAGCAGTTCTTC. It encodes CASSKGSSYNEQFF. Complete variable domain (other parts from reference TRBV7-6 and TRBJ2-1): GAGVSQSPRYKVTKRGQDVALRCDPISGHVSLYWYRQALGQGPEFLTYFNYEAQQDKSGLPNDRFSAERPEGSISTLTIQRTEQRDSAMYRCASSKGSSYNEQFFGPGTRLTVL.